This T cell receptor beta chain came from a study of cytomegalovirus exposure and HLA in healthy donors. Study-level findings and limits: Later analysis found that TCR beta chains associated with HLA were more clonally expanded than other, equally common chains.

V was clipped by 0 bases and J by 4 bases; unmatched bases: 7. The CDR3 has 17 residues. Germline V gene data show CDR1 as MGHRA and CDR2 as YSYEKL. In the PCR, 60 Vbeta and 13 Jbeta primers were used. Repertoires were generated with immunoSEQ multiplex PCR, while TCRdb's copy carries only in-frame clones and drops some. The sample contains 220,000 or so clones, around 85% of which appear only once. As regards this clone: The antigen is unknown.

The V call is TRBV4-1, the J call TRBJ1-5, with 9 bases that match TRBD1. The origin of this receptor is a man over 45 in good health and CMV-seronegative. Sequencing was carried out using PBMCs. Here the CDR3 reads CASSQDLTGGLNQPQHF. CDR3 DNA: TGCGCCAGCAGCCAAGACTTGACAGGGGGACTTAATCAGCCCCAGCATTTT.